This is a list of T cell receptor beta chains from one sample in a study of OX40 agonist ivuxolimab in advanced cancers. The table came from immunoSEQ multiplex PCR; TCRdb's copy has only in-frame clones and leaves some out. This sample yields 45,000 to 60,000 clones, of which 85% to 90% are seen a single time; approximately 10% belongs to the top ten. The material sequenced was CD4+ or CD8+ T cells sorted from blood, taken in a trial of the OX40 agonist ivuxolimab. These TCRs come from an adult with an advanced solid tumor such as melanoma, head and neck, liver or kidney cancer. Both conserved end residues are part of each CDR3. The order of the fields is clone size, CDR3 length, V gene, D gene, J gene, CDR3 DNA, CDR3 protein. The D gene is left open where the match is weak. Clone size is not always given. Where it is, it says once, few, many or a class for expanded clones.

clone_size: -; cdr3_length: 14; v_call: TRBV7-9; d_call: -; j_call: TRBJ2-7; cdr3_nt: TGTGCCAGCAGCCCATCACAGGTTTCCTACGAGCAGTACTTC; cdr3_aa: CASSPSQVSYEQYF
clone_size: -; cdr3_length: 15; v_call: TRBV19; d_call: TRBD1; j_call: TRBJ1-5; cdr3_nt: TGTGCCAGTAGTAGTTCAGGGGGGAGCAATCAGCCCCAGCATTTT; cdr3_aa: CASSSSGGSNQPQHF
clone_size: -; cdr3_length: 14; v_call: TRBV4-1; d_call: -; j_call: TRBJ1-2; cdr3_nt: TGCGCCAGCAGCCAAGACTGGGGAAACTATGGCTACACCTTC; cdr3_aa: CASSQDWGNYGYTF
clone_size: once; cdr3_length: 15; v_call: TRBV7-3; d_call: -; j_call: TRBJ2-1; cdr3_nt: TGTGCCAGCAGCTTAGCGGGGAGCTCCTACAATGAGCAGTTCTTC; cdr3_aa: CASSLAGSSYNEQFF
clone_size: -; cdr3_length: 15; v_call: TRBV27; d_call: TRBD1; j_call: TRBJ2-7; cdr3_nt: TGTGCCAGCAGTTCACTCCGGGACAGGCTTTACGAGCAGTACTTC; cdr3_aa: CASSSLRDRLYEQYF
clone_size: -; cdr3_length: 16; v_call: TRBV9; d_call: -; j_call: TRBJ2-7; cdr3_nt: TGTGCCAGCAGCGGGGAGGGGGGGCCCCAGCTCTACGAGCAGTACTTC; cdr3_aa: CASSGEGGPQLYEQYF
clone_size: -; cdr3_length: 15; v_call: TRBV7-9; d_call: -; j_call: TRBJ2-6; cdr3_nt: TGTGCCAGCAGCACCACTCGGTCTGGGGCCAACGTCCTGACTTTC; cdr3_aa: CASSTTRSGANVLTF
clone_size: -; cdr3_length: 15; v_call: TRBV5-8; d_call: TRBD2; j_call: TRBJ2-3; cdr3_nt: TGTGCCAGCAGCTTGGGGTCGGGGGGGACAGATACGCAGTATTTT; cdr3_aa: CASSLGSGGTDTQYF
clone_size: -; cdr3_length: 16; v_call: TRBV9; d_call: TRBD2; j_call: TRBJ2-7; cdr3_nt: TGTGCCAGCAGCGTCTCAAGACTAGCGGGAGCCCACGAGCAGTACTTC; cdr3_aa: CASSVSRLAGAHEQYF
clone_size: -; cdr3_length: 13; v_call: TRBV30; d_call: -; j_call: TRBJ1-2; cdr3_nt: TGTGCCTGGAACCCGACAGGAAACTATGGCTACACCTTC; cdr3_aa: CAWNPTGNYGYTF
clone_size: -; cdr3_length: 15; v_call: TRBV13; d_call: -; j_call: TRBJ2-7; cdr3_nt: TGTGCCAGCAGCGGCAAAGGGCTCTTCCGGGACGAGCAGTACTTC; cdr3_aa: CASSGKGLFRDEQYF
clone_size: -; cdr3_length: 15; v_call: TRBV4-1; d_call: TRBD2; j_call: TRBJ2-5; cdr3_nt: TGCGCCAGCAGCCACCTAGCGGGCTACGGGGGGACCCAGTACTTC; cdr3_aa: CASSHLAGYGGTQYF
clone_size: -; cdr3_length: 17; v_call: TRBV11-2; d_call: -; j_call: TRBJ2-3; cdr3_nt: TGTGCCAGCAGCTTACGCACTCACAGGGGAGGGACAGATACGCAGTATTTT; cdr3_aa: CASSLRTHRGGTDTQYF
clone_size: once; cdr3_length: 12; v_call: TRBV5-4; d_call: -; j_call: TRBJ1-2; cdr3_nt: TGTGCCAGCAGCTTGGAACAGTATGGCTACACCTTC; cdr3_aa: CASSLEQYGYTF
clone_size: -; cdr3_length: 15; v_call: TRBV9; d_call: -; j_call: TRBJ2-7; cdr3_nt: TGTGCCAGCAGCGTATTCGGGACGAGCTCCTACGAGCAGTACTTC; cdr3_aa: CASSVFGTSSYEQYF
clone_size: -; cdr3_length: 14; v_call: TRBV6-5; d_call: TRBD1; j_call: TRBJ2-7; cdr3_nt: TGTGCCAGCAGTTTGGGACAGGGGGCCTACGAGCAGTACTTC; cdr3_aa: CASSLGQGAYEQYF
clone_size: few; cdr3_length: 12; v_call: TRBV25-1; d_call: -; j_call: TRBJ1-5; cdr3_nt: TGTGCCAGCAGAGGGGGGAGGGAGCCCCAGCATTTT; cdr3_aa: CASRGGREPQHF
clone_size: -; cdr3_length: 17; v_call: TRBV25-1; d_call: TRBD1; j_call: TRBJ1-1; cdr3_nt: TGTGCCAGCAGTGTCCTACCGGGACAGGGGGCTCGCACTGAAGCTTTCTTT; cdr3_aa: CASSVLPGQGARTEAFF
clone_size: -; cdr3_length: 14; v_call: TRBV19; d_call: -; j_call: TRBJ2-5; cdr3_nt: TGTGCCAGTAGCCCTGGACAGTTTTTGGAGACCCAGTACTTC; cdr3_aa: CASSPGQFLETQYF
clone_size: -; cdr3_length: 17; v_call: TRBV11-2; d_call: TRBD1; j_call: TRBJ1-2; cdr3_nt: TGTGCCAGCAGCTTAATTTTAGGACAGGGGGCGAATCAGGGCTACACCTTC; cdr3_aa: CASSLILGQGANQGYTF
clone_size: -; cdr3_length: 10; v_call: TRBV19; d_call: -; j_call: TRBJ2-5; cdr3_nt: TGTGCCACTGGAGGAGAGACCCAGTACTTC; cdr3_aa: CATGGETQYF
clone_size: -; cdr3_length: 11; v_call: TRBV27; d_call: -; j_call: TRBJ2-1; cdr3_nt: TGTGCCAGCCTATTGGGGGATGAGCAGTTCTTC; cdr3_aa: CASLLGDEQFF
clone_size: -; cdr3_length: 14; v_call: TRBV23-1; d_call: -; j_call: TRBJ1-4; cdr3_nt: TGCGCCAGCAGTCCTCCTCCATGGGGTGAAAAACTGTTTTTT; cdr3_aa: CASSPPPWGEKLFF
clone_size: -; cdr3_length: 17; v_call: TRBV29-1; d_call: TRBD2; j_call: TRBJ2-2; cdr3_nt: TGCAGCGTGACACCGGGACTAGCGGGAGGGCCAACCGGGGAGCTGTTTTTT; cdr3_aa: CSVTPGLAGGPTGELFF
clone_size: -; cdr3_length: 15; v_call: TRBV11-3; d_call: -; j_call: TRBJ2-1; cdr3_nt: TGTGCCAGCAGCTCTTCGGGCGCCCTCTACAATGAGCAGTTCTTC; cdr3_aa: CASSSSGALYNEQFF
clone_size: -; cdr3_length: 13; v_call: TRBV30; d_call: -; j_call: TRBJ1-2; cdr3_nt: TGTGCCTGGAGCCCGGGGGGGAACTATGGCTACACCTTC; cdr3_aa: CAWSPGGNYGYTF
clone_size: -; cdr3_length: 15; v_call: TRBV12-5; d_call: TRBD1; j_call: TRBJ2-7; cdr3_nt: TGTGCTAGTGGTTTGGTAGAGGGGACAGGGGACGAGCAGTACTTC; cdr3_aa: CASGLVEGTGDEQYF
clone_size: -; cdr3_length: 15; v_call: TRBV2; d_call: -; j_call: TRBJ2-7; cdr3_nt: TGTGCCAGCAGTGAAGCTCGAGGACGGTCATACGAGCAGTACTTC; cdr3_aa: CASSEARGRSYEQYF
clone_size: -; cdr3_length: 14; v_call: TRBV27; d_call: TRBD1; j_call: TRBJ2-3; cdr3_nt: TGTGCCAGCAGAACTACAGGGGGAACAGATACGCAGTATTTT; cdr3_aa: CASRTTGGTDTQYF
clone_size: once; cdr3_length: 15; v_call: TRBV4-3; d_call: -; j_call: TRBJ2-3; cdr3_nt: TGCGCCAGCAGCCAATCGACCAGGCCAGGAGATACGCAGTATTTT; cdr3_aa: CASSQSTRPGDTQYF
clone_size: -; cdr3_length: 16; v_call: TRBV19; d_call: TRBD2; j_call: TRBJ2-5; cdr3_nt: TGTGCCAGTAGTAGGACTAGCGGGGGGGCCCTTGAGACCCAGTACTTC; cdr3_aa: CASSRTSGGALETQYF
clone_size: -; cdr3_length: 20; v_call: TRBV10-3; d_call: TRBD2; j_call: TRBJ2-3; cdr3_nt: TGTGCCATCAGTGCCCTACCCCCGGGACTAGCGGGTCTTAGCGGAGATACGCAGTATTTT; cdr3_aa: CAISALPPGLAGLSGDTQYF
clone_size: -; cdr3_length: 12; v_call: TRBV19; d_call: -; j_call: TRBJ2-2; cdr3_nt: TGTGCCAGCTTACAGGGAGCCGGGGAGCTGTTTTTT; cdr3_aa: CASLQGAGELFF
clone_size: -; cdr3_length: 17; v_call: TRBV2; d_call: TRBD1; j_call: TRBJ2-1; cdr3_nt: TGTGCCAGCAGTGAAGCCTATCAGGGACAGGGTTTTGATGAGCAGTTCTTC; cdr3_aa: CASSEAYQGQGFDEQFF
clone_size: -; cdr3_length: 14; v_call: TRBV13; d_call: -; j_call: TRBJ2-3; cdr3_nt: TGTGCCAGCAGCTCCGTAACAGGGCTGGGTACGCAGTATTTT; cdr3_aa: CASSSVTGLGTQYF
clone_size: -; cdr3_length: 14; v_call: TRBV11-2; d_call: -; j_call: TRBJ2-1; cdr3_nt: TGTGCCAGCAGCTTTGCTAGGGACGGCCGGGAGCAGTTCTTC; cdr3_aa: CASSFARDGREQFF
clone_size: -; cdr3_length: 18; v_call: TRBV30; d_call: -; j_call: TRBJ2-3; cdr3_nt: TGTGCCTGGAGCTTTATGGCATTCAGGGAAAAAATCACAGATACGCAGTATTTT; cdr3_aa: CAWSFMAFREKITDTQYF
clone_size: medium-sized; cdr3_length: 14; v_call: TRBV5-4; d_call: TRBD2; j_call: TRBJ2-7; cdr3_nt: TGTGCCAGCAGCTTTTACGGGGGGAACTACGAGCAGTACTTC; cdr3_aa: CASSFYGGNYEQYF
clone_size: -; cdr3_length: 18; v_call: TRBV4-3; d_call: -; j_call: TRBJ1-1; cdr3_nt: TGCGCCAGCAGCCAAGATGAATCTAGGGGTTTCTTGAACACTGAAGCTTTCTTT; cdr3_aa: CASSQDESRGFLNTEAFF
clone_size: -; cdr3_length: 11; v_call: TRBV6-6; d_call: -; j_call: TRBJ2-7; cdr3_nt: TGTGCCACCAAAGGCTACTACGAGCAGTACTTC; cdr3_aa: CATKGYYEQYF
clone_size: once; cdr3_length: 19; v_call: TRBV4-2; d_call: -; j_call: TRBJ1-3; cdr3_nt: TGTGCCAGCAGCCAAGGACCCCACCGGGGGGCAAGCTCTGGAAACACCATATATTTT; cdr3_aa: CASSQGPHRGASSGNTIYF
clone_size: -; cdr3_length: 19; v_call: TRBV28; d_call: TRBD2; j_call: TRBJ2-2; cdr3_nt: TGTGCCATCGAGCCCTCTGGCGGGGGGGCCTTAGACGACACCGGGGAGCTGTTTTTT; cdr3_aa: CAIEPSGGGALDDTGELFF
clone_size: once; cdr3_length: 16; v_call: TRBV9; d_call: -; j_call: TRBJ2-3; cdr3_nt: TGTGCCAGCAGCGTATTTGGGGGAGAGGACTCAGATACGCAGTATTTT; cdr3_aa: CASSVFGGEDSDTQYF
clone_size: once; cdr3_length: 11; v_call: TRBV19; d_call: -; j_call: TRBJ2-7; cdr3_nt: TGTGCCAGTACCGACGGGCTAGGGCAGTACTTC; cdr3_aa: CASTDGLGQYF
clone_size: -; cdr3_length: 14; v_call: TRBV2; d_call: TRBD2; j_call: TRBJ2-1; cdr3_nt: TGTGCCTTGCGCACTAGCGGGGGGCTCAATGAGCAGTTCTTC; cdr3_aa: CALRTSGGLNEQFF
clone_size: once; cdr3_length: 15; v_call: TRBV27; d_call: -; j_call: TRBJ2-1; cdr3_nt: TGTGCCAGCAGTTTAGGTAGCGGTCCCACGCGGGAGCAGTTCTTC; cdr3_aa: CASSLGSGPTREQFF
clone_size: -; cdr3_length: 14; v_call: TRBV7-2; d_call: -; j_call: TRBJ2-7; cdr3_nt: TGTGCCAGCAGCCACAGGGCGGAAGGTTACGAGCAGTACTTC; cdr3_aa: CASSHRAEGYEQYF
clone_size: -; cdr3_length: 13; v_call: TRBV12-5; d_call: -; j_call: TRBJ2-3; cdr3_nt: TGTGCTAGTGGTTTGTATAACAGGGATACGCAGTATTTT; cdr3_aa: CASGLYNRDTQYF
clone_size: -; cdr3_length: 12; v_call: TRBV13; d_call: -; j_call: TRBJ2-5; cdr3_nt: TGTGCCAGCAGCTTAGGTCCGGAGACCCAGTACTTC; cdr3_aa: CASSLGPETQYF
clone_size: once; cdr3_length: 13; v_call: TRBV6-1; d_call: -; j_call: TRBJ1-1; cdr3_nt: TGTGCCAGCAGTGACCAGAGGAACACTGAAGCTTTCTTT; cdr3_aa: CASSDQRNTEAFF
clone_size: -; cdr3_length: 15; v_call: TRBV19; d_call: TRBD2; j_call: TRBJ2-7; cdr3_nt: TGTGCCAGTAGTGCACTAGCGGGAGATGGATACGAGCAGTACTTC; cdr3_aa: CASSALAGDGYEQYF
clone_size: once; cdr3_length: 13; v_call: TRBV6-1; d_call: TRBD1; j_call: TRBJ2-2; cdr3_nt: TGTGCCAGCGGCAGGGGGTTCGCCGGGGAGCTGTTTTTT; cdr3_aa: CASGRGFAGELFF
clone_size: -; cdr3_length: 14; v_call: TRBV28; d_call: -; j_call: TRBJ2-7; cdr3_nt: TGTGCCAGCAGTTCTGTCCCGGCCTCCTACGAGCAGTACTTC; cdr3_aa: CASSSVPASYEQYF
clone_size: few; cdr3_length: 13; v_call: TRBV25-1; d_call: -; j_call: TRBJ1-1; cdr3_nt: TGTGCCAGCAGTGTCGGAATAGACACTGAAGCTTTCTTT; cdr3_aa: CASSVGIDTEAFF
clone_size: -; cdr3_length: 16; v_call: TRBV27; d_call: TRBD2; j_call: TRBJ2-5; cdr3_nt: TGTGCCAGCAGTTTATTCCCTAGCGGGGGAGGGGCGACCCAGTACTTC; cdr3_aa: CASSLFPSGGGATQYF
clone_size: -; cdr3_length: 15; v_call: TRBV9; d_call: -; j_call: TRBJ1-5; cdr3_nt: TGTGCCAGCAGCGTAGCGGACAGCGCATATCAGCCCCAGCATTTT; cdr3_aa: CASSVADSAYQPQHF
clone_size: -; cdr3_length: 14; v_call: TRBV11-3; d_call: TRBD1; j_call: TRBJ1-1; cdr3_nt: TGTGCCAGCAGCTTCCGGGACAGGAACACTGAAGCTTTCTTT; cdr3_aa: CASSFRDRNTEAFF
clone_size: -; cdr3_length: 17; v_call: TRBV23-1; d_call: -; j_call: TRBJ2-7; cdr3_nt: TGCGCCAGCAGTCAAGCCTCCCGGAAGGCCTCACCGAGGGAGCAGTACTTC; cdr3_aa: CASSQASRKASPREQYF
clone_size: -; cdr3_length: 13; v_call: TRBV19; d_call: -; j_call: TRBJ1-3; cdr3_nt: TGTGCCAGTAGTATTGGGGCTGGAAACACCATATATTTT; cdr3_aa: CASSIGAGNTIYF